This T cell receptor (beta chain) was sequenced in a study of T cell responses to AZD1222 COVID-19 vaccine. This clone showed up just once. What it binds is unknown. Notes on the study in general: White British people made up most donors, females outnumbered males, and clonal diversity was possibly underestimated. Scientists sampled the repertoires only once the peak T cell response had passed.

This CDR3 spans 19 amino acids. Germline CDR1 and CDR2: SGHNT and YYREEE (reference sequence). The J segment lost 0 bases and the V segment lost 4 bases, leaving 13 bases of the junction unmatched. Profiling relied on immunoSEQ multiplex PCR, and the TCRdb table lists in-frame clones only, not all of them. This table holds fewer than 120,000 clones, roughly 92% found once. The source is an adult who received the AZD1222 COVID-19 vaccine. The input for sequencing was peripheral blood, taken 28 days after the second AZD1222 dose. The chain is built from TRBV5-4 and TRBJ2-7; 13 bases line up with TRBD2. The CDR3 loop is CASSPRGLAGAKSSYEQYF. In DNA, the CDR3 is TGTGCCAGCAGCCCCCGCGGACTAGCGGGGGCCAAAAGCTCCTACGAGCAGTACTTC.